What follows is one T cell receptor (beta chain) and its context. What it recognizes is unknown. The data originate from a study of identifying expanded T cells in peripheral blood. Study-wide results and caveats: Differentially abundant clones: roughly 1.3 between replicates, 16.4 at around 2 weeks, over 18 at four.

Germline CDR1 LNHDA, CDR2 SQIVND (reference sequence). The V segment lost 5 bases and the J segment 1 base; nucleotides outside the gene matches: 8. The CDR3 consists of 16 residues. TCRdb's table, derived via immunoSEQ multiplex PCR, lists solely in-frame clones and lacks some. Of some 90,000 clones detected, roughly 86% appear once; the ten largest clones hold about 5.6%. The sequence was obtained from a person aged 18 to 69 in good health. The chain uses TRBV19 and TRBJ1-1, with 9 bases lining up with TRBD1. The sequencing sample was made of blood. The CDR3 coding sequence is TGTGCCAGTAGTCTAACAGGGGGCCGGGAGAACACTGAAGCTTTCTTT. The encoded protein is CASSLTGGRENTEAFF.